This is a list of T cell receptor beta chains from one sample in a study of cytomegalovirus exposure and HLA in healthy donors. Here immunoSEQ multiplex PCR was the method, and the copy in TCRdb shows in-frame clones only, minus some. The table shows about 150,000 clones, with about 90% occurring only once. Sequenced input: PBMCs. These TCRs come from a woman aged 25-40 years in good health and CMV-seropositive. CDR3s include the opening cysteine and the closing phenylalanine or tryptophan. Each record gives: CDR3 protein, V gene.

CDR3 protein: CASLVGVGSAEAFF
V gene: TRBV5-6

CDR3 protein: CASSEVREGYTF
V gene: TRBV7-2

CDR3 protein: CASSVEERIYGYTF
V gene: TRBV9

CDR3 protein: CASSDRHESYEQYF
V gene: TRBV2

CDR3 protein: CASSEWEVGDVQPQHF
V gene: TRBV6-1

CDR3 protein: CASSAQGPRDRKNEQFF
V gene: TRBV6-1

CDR3 protein: CASSGGSSSYEQYF
V gene: TRBV2

CDR3 protein: CASSPGTSGRATDTQYF
V gene: TRBV27

CDR3 protein: CASSPRTGGGEQFF
V gene: TRBV11-3

CDR3 protein: CASTRNEGEQYF
V gene: TRBV5-4

CDR3 protein: CASSPGGTDTQYF
V gene: TRBV5-1

CDR3 protein: CASSLSGGGRLVF
V gene: TRBV27

CDR3 protein: CASSQRTSASYEQYF
V gene: TRBV13

CDR3 protein: CASSASGTGGLGELFF
V gene: TRBV9

CDR3 protein: CASSQVPSLAPSTDTQYF
V gene: TRBV4-1

CDR3 protein: CASSVGLERGETQYF
V gene: TRBV5-1

CDR3 protein: CASSQGNRTGFYEQFF
V gene: TRBV4-1

CDR3 protein: CASSLSLASYEQYF
V gene: TRBV27

CDR3 protein: CASSPGVARSYEQYF
V gene: TRBV11-2

CDR3 protein: CASSYEASNYGYTF
V gene: TRBV6-5

CDR3 protein: CASSLVGQGFYEQYF
V gene: TRBV5-6

CDR3 protein: CASTRIWSEAGAHEQYF
V gene: TRBV5-5

CDR3 protein: CASSPAQVGNYEQYF
V gene: TRBV9

CDR3 protein: CASSLGQGTGELFF
V gene: TRBV5-1

CDR3 protein: CASSLGIATDTQYF
V gene: TRBV5-1

CDR3 protein: CSVEVSVNTEAFF
V gene: TRBV29-1

CDR3 protein: CASSTTHTGFRQPQHF
V gene: TRBV19

CDR3 protein: CASSGPSGTYEQYF
V gene: TRBV5-6

CDR3 protein: CASSESGGYSYEQYF
V gene: TRBV28

CDR3 protein: CASSSLPGSGSLYEQYF
V gene: TRBV7-8

CDR3 protein: CASSGRASAHGELFF
V gene: TRBV9

CDR3 protein: CASSEGRLGEQFF
V gene: TRBV2